The T cell receptor (beta chain) described here comes from a study of blood T cell repertoires in COVID-19. Study background: Samples representing acute and convalescent COVID-19 were sourced from the United States, Italy and Spain.

The table came from immunoSEQ multiplex PCR; TCRdb's copy has only in-frame clones and leaves some out. The table records approximately 200,000 clones, approximately 84% of them present only once. Germline CDR1 reads MNHNY; CDR2 reads SVGAGI (reference sequence). This CDR3 spans 16 amino acids. V dropped 9 bases and J dropped 0; count of bases not matched to a gene: 7. J is TRBJ1-4 and V is TRBV6-6, with 10 nucleotides matching TRBD1. Specimen: peripheral blood. The receptor comes from a woman of 80 years or more with COVID-19, enrolled during active disease. CDR3 in amino acids: CASRDRGPATNEKLFF. In DNA, the CDR3 is TGTGCCAGTCGGGACAGGGGCCCTGCAACTAATGAAAAACTGTTTTTT.